These T cell receptor beta chains were read from a single sample in a study of cytomegalovirus exposure and HLA in healthy donors. The protocol was immunoSEQ multiplex PCR, while the TCRdb copy is restricted to in-frame clones and leaves out a portion. The sample holds about 160,000 clones; roughly 80% are singletons and the top ten take 0.9% to 1%. The sample comprised PBMCs. These receptors originate from a girl aged 2-10 years in good health and CMV-seropositive. Each CDR3 is given with its conserved first and last residue. The D gene is left open where the match is weak. Clone size, where shown, is once, few, many, or a class for clones that have expanded.

J gene: TRBJ2-2; V gene: TRBV6-5; clone size: once; D gene: TRBD2; CDR3 DNA: TGTGCCAGCAGTTACGGGAGGGCTGCCGGGGAGCTGTTTTTT; CDR3 protein: CASSYGRAAGELFF
J gene: TRBJ2-7; V gene: TRBV11-3; clone size: -; D gene: TRBD1; CDR3 DNA: TGTGCCAGCAGCTTGGGACAGGGAGGCGAGCAGTACTTC; CDR3 protein: CASSLGQGGEQYF
J gene: TRBJ2-3; V gene: TRBV5-4; clone size: -; D gene: TRBD2; CDR3 DNA: TGTGCCAGCAGCTTGCAGCGGGGGATGGCAGATACGCAGTATTTT; CDR3 protein: CASSLQRGMADTQYF
J gene: TRBJ2-1; V gene: TRBV15; clone size: -; D gene: TRBD2; CDR3 DNA: TGTGCCACCACCAACGGACTAGCGGGGATCTCCTACAATGAGCAGTTCTTC; CDR3 protein: CATTNGLAGISYNEQFF
J gene: TRBJ2-2; V gene: TRBV27; clone size: -; D gene: -; CDR3 DNA: TGTGCCAGCAGGCGAAAAGGGGAGCTGTTTTTT; CDR3 protein: CASRRKGELFF
J gene: TRBJ2-7; V gene: TRBV6-1; clone size: -; D gene: TRBD1; CDR3 DNA: TGTGCCCTAAAAGCGCAGGACAGGGTATACGAGCAGTACTTC; CDR3 protein: CALKAQDRVYEQYF
J gene: TRBJ1-2; V gene: TRBV5-1; clone size: -; D gene: TRBD1; CDR3 DNA: TGCGCCAGCACCAGGGACAGGATTAACTATGGCTACACCTTC; CDR3 protein: CASTRDRINYGYTF
J gene: TRBJ2-7; V gene: TRBV7-9; clone size: -; D gene: -; CDR3 DNA: TGTGCCAGCAGCTTAGTAGCAGGGACCTACGAGCAGTACTTC; CDR3 protein: CASSLVAGTYEQYF
J gene: TRBJ2-5; V gene: TRBV5-1; clone size: -; D gene: -; CDR3 DNA: TGCGCCAGCAGCCACACTAGGCAAGAGACCCAGTACTTC; CDR3 protein: CASSHTRQETQYF
J gene: TRBJ2-5; V gene: TRBV27; clone size: -; D gene: TRBD1; CDR3 DNA: TGTGCCAGCAGTTTAGGGGGACAGGCAAAAGAGACCCAGTACTTC; CDR3 protein: CASSLGGQAKETQYF
J gene: TRBJ2-7; V gene: TRBV7-9; clone size: -; D gene: -; CDR3 DNA: TGTGCCAGCAGCTTACAATCCCGAGCCTACGAGCAGTACTTC; CDR3 protein: CASSLQSRAYEQYF
J gene: TRBJ2-1; V gene: TRBV29-1; clone size: -; D gene: -; CDR3 DNA: TGCAGCGTTGGAGGTGGCTCCTACAATGAGCAGTTCTTC; CDR3 protein: CSVGGGSYNEQFF
J gene: TRBJ1-6; V gene: TRBV30; clone size: -; D gene: TRBD1; CDR3 DNA: TGTGCCTGCCTAACTTCCGGGACAGCAAATAATTCACCCCTCCACTTT; CDR3 protein: CACLTSGTANNSPLHF
J gene: TRBJ2-6; V gene: TRBV6-1; clone size: few; D gene: -; CDR3 DNA: TGTGCCAGCAGTGAAGCGAGTTCTGGGGCCAACGTCCTGACTTTC; CDR3 protein: CASSEASSGANVLTF
J gene: TRBJ2-3; V gene: TRBV6-5; clone size: -; D gene: TRBD1; CDR3 DNA: TGTGCCAGCACGACAGGGGGCTGGGCAGATACGCAGTATTTT; CDR3 protein: CASTTGGWADTQYF
J gene: TRBJ1-2; V gene: TRBV10-3; clone size: -; D gene: -; CDR3 DNA: TGTGCCACCACCCCGGGTGGCGATGGCTACACCTTC; CDR3 protein: CATTPGGDGYTF
J gene: TRBJ2-3; V gene: TRBV6-1; clone size: -; D gene: -; CDR3 DNA: TGTGCCAGCAGTGAAGAGCGCACAGATACGCAGTATTTT; CDR3 protein: CASSEERTDTQYF
J gene: TRBJ2-1; V gene: TRBV10-3; clone size: -; D gene: TRBD2; CDR3 DNA: TGTGCCATCAGGCAGCGACTAGCGGGAGACCCCAGCTCCTACAATGAGCAGTTCTTC; CDR3 protein: CAIRQRLAGDPSSYNEQFF
J gene: TRBJ2-1; V gene: TRBV29-1; clone size: -; D gene: -; CDR3 DNA: TGCAGCGTAAAACCTACCTGGACAGCTTACAATGAGCAGTTCTTC; CDR3 protein: CSVKPTWTAYNEQFF
J gene: TRBJ1-4; V gene: TRBV30; clone size: -; D gene: TRBD1; CDR3 DNA: TGTGCCTGGAGTGCGGACAGGGCGGCTAATGAAAAACTGTTTTTT; CDR3 protein: CAWSADRAANEKLFF
J gene: TRBJ1-6; V gene: TRBV21-1; clone size: -; D gene: -; CDR3 DNA: TGTGCCAGCAACCGACAGGCGACGCATTCACCCCTCCACTTT; CDR3 protein: CASNRQATHSPLHF
J gene: TRBJ1-2; V gene: TRBV7-9; clone size: -; D gene: -; CDR3 DNA: TGTGCCAGCAGCTTAGAAGCGGCCTCCTATGGCTACACCTTC; CDR3 protein: CASSLEAASYGYTF
J gene: TRBJ1-2; V gene: TRBV28; clone size: -; D gene: -; CDR3 DNA: TGTGCCAGCAGTTGGGCAGGCTACGGCTACACCTTC; CDR3 protein: CASSWAGYGYTF
J gene: TRBJ2-3; V gene: TRBV7-9; clone size: -; D gene: TRBD2; CDR3 DNA: TGTGCCAGCAGCCGAGGAGAAGCGGGGGCCCCTAGCACAGATACGCAGTATTTT; CDR3 protein: CASSRGEAGAPSTDTQYF
J gene: TRBJ2-1; V gene: TRBV11-2; clone size: -; D gene: -; CDR3 DNA: TGTGCCAGCAGCACTCAACTAGCCCCATCCTACAATGAGCAGTTCTTC; CDR3 protein: CASSTQLAPSYNEQFF
J gene: TRBJ1-4; V gene: TRBV27; clone size: -; D gene: TRBD1; CDR3 DNA: TGTGCCAGCAGTTCCCGACAGGGTGGCGAAAAACTGTTTTTT; CDR3 protein: CASSSRQGGEKLFF
J gene: TRBJ1-6; V gene: TRBV6-5; clone size: -; D gene: -; CDR3 DNA: TGTGCCAGCTACAGGGCGGTCCAATCATCACCCCTCCACTTT; CDR3 protein: CASYRAVQSSPLHF
J gene: TRBJ1-5; V gene: TRBV6-1; clone size: once; D gene: TRBD1; CDR3 DNA: TGTGCCAGCAGTGTGCTCGGGACAGGGGTGAGGCAGCCCCAGCATTTT; CDR3 protein: CASSVLGTGVRQPQHF